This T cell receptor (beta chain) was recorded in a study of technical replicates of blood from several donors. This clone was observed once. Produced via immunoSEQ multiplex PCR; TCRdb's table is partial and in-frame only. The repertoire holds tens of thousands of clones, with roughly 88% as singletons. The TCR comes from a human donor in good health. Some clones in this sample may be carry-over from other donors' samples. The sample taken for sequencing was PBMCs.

The DNA for the CDR3 is TGTGCCAGCCAGAGCGGGAGGGTCACAGATACGCAGTATTTT. Protein sequence: CASQSGRVTDTQYF. The chain carries TRBV6-6 and TRBJ2-3, with 10 bases that match TRBD2. V gave up 8 bases and J gave up 2 bases; unmatched junction bases: 4. Per germline, CDR1 MNHNY and CDR2 SVGAGI (reference sequence). The CDR3 is 14 residues long.